These 24 T cell receptor beta chains originate from one sample sequenced in a study of CD8 T cells in Susac syndrome. An input of about 0.45 to 1 ug of RNA was subjected to reverse transcription using random hexamers. TCRdb used MiXCR to reprocess the immunoSEQ multiplex PCR reads, holding one entry per CDR3 protein. The data contain 100,000 to 150,000 distinct CDR3 sequences, over 85% of them singletons. The sequencing sample was made of CD8+ T cells from PBMCs. These receptors all come from a human donor with multiple sclerosis.

CDR3 nucleotide sequence: TGTGCCAGTAAGTCCGGGATAGCGTGGTACAATGAGCAGTTCTTC. Translated: CASKSGIAWYNEQFF. The V and J genes are TRBV19 and TRBJ2-1; possible D gene TRBD2, 5 bases. The CDR3 runs 15 residues. The germline CDR1 and CDR2 sequences are LNHDA and SQIVND (reference sequence). Between the trimmed V and J ends, which lost 7 bases and 4 bases, there was a span of 17 bases.

This clonotype was found once. The chain combines TRBV6-5 with TRBJ2-1, with D unresolved. Germline CDR1 MNHEY, CDR2 SVGAGI. The CDR3 runs 12 residues. Trimming took off 8 bases at V and 3 bases at J, with 8 bases between the two ends. The CDR3 DNA reads as TGTGCCAGCCGCGTAGGCTACAATGAGCAGTTCTTC. Residues: CASRVGYNEQFF.

V usage is TRBV14 and J usage is TRBJ2-1; TRBD2 matches at 11 bases. Trimming removed 6 bases from V and 8 bases from J; junction bases left unmatched: 9. Germline V gives CDR1 SGHDN, CDR2 FVKESK. This CDR3 is built from 15 residues. The CDR3 sequence: CASRPASGRLHEQFF. For the CDR3, the DNA is TGTGCCAGCAGACCCGCTAGCGGGAGGCTCCATGAGCAGTTCTTC.

This sequence joins TRBV5-4 and TRBJ2-7, with TRBD2 matching over 8 bases. CDR1 is SGHNT, CDR2 YYREEE, per germline (reference sequence). J was trimmed by 3 bases and V by 0 bases; bases with no gene match: 5. The CDR3 sequence is 15 residues long. The CDR3 DNA reads TGTGCCAGCAGCTTGGACGGGGGGGTTGTCTACGAGCAGTACTTC. Protein sequence: CASSLDGGVVYEQYF.

This clonotype was observed a handful of times. The chain carries TRBV7-2 and TRBJ2-7, with TRBD1 identical over 8 bases. The CDR3 runs 14 residues. The V gene end was trimmed by 5 bases and the J gene end by 5 bases; junction bases not matched to a gene: 8. The V gene's germline CDR1 is SGHTA and CDR2 FQGNSA. The chain's CDR3 is CASSADRGGNEQYF. The CDR3 nucleotides are TGTGCCAGCAGCGCCGACAGGGGTGGCAACGAGCAGTACTTC.

The chain links TRBV9 to TRBJ1-5; D remains ambiguous. This CDR3 spans 16 amino acids. V lost 0 bases to trimming and J lost 1 base, with 11 bases between them. Germline V gene sequence: CDR1 SGDLS, CDR2 YYNGEE. The DNA for the CDR3 is TGTGCCAGCAGCGTAGATGGATCAGTGAGCAATCAGCCCCAGCATTTT. Translation gives CASSVDGSVSNQPQHF.

V usage is TRBV9 and J usage is TRBJ1-2; D perhaps matches TRBD1 (6 bases). The CDR3 extends over 18 amino acids. V was clipped by 3 bases and J by 0 bases, with 21 bases between them. CDR1 and CDR2 from the germline V gene are SGDLS and YYNGEE. CDR3 loop: CASSANYRQAYANYGYTF. CDR3 DNA: TGTGCCAGCAGCGCAAACTATCGACAGGCCTACGCTAACTATGGCTACACCTTC.

This clonotype has more than one count but fewer than ten. The V gene is TRBV28, the J gene TRBJ2-7; D is undetermined. V was shortened by 5 bases and J by 9 bases, with 17 bases between the two germline ends. Germline V lookup: CDR1 MDHEN, CDR2 SYDVKM. The CDR3 spans 13 residues. CDR3: CASSKVLGIVQYF. Written as DNA, the CDR3 is TGTGCCAGCAGTAAGGTCCTCGGTATAGTGCAGTACTTC.

The chain combines TRBV6-4 with TRBJ2-1; D remains ambiguous. The CDR3 has 17 residues. Germline assignment: CDR1 MRHNA and CDR2 SNTAGT. Trimming removed 4 bases at V and 0 bases at J, with 16 bases between. CDR3 loop: CASSVSPDFSSYNEQFF. CDR3 in DNA: TGTGCCAGCAGTGTTAGTCCCGATTTTAGCTCCTACAATGAGCAGTTCTTC.

The genes are TRBV9 and TRBJ2-5; D is unclear. The CDR3 is made up of 12 amino acids. V lost 0 bases and J lost 0, with 0 bases in between. Germline assignment: CDR1 SGDLS and CDR2 YYNGEE. The CDR3 DNA follows: TGTGCCAGCAGCGTAGACCAAGAGACCCAGTACTTC. This codes for CASSVDQETQYF.

The chain has TRBV28 and TRBJ2-3; D gene unclear. Germline-derived CDR1 and CDR2 are MDHEN and SYDVKM. Trimming stripped 10 bases from V and 0 bases from J, with 17 bases between. The CDR3 is 15 amino acids. Here the CDR3 reads CATHSTIPSTDTQYF. The CDR3 nucleotides are TGTGCCACCCATTCGACAATTCCTAGCACAGATACGCAGTATTTT.

This chain joins TRBV27 and TRBJ2-1; TRBD1 might be the D (5 bases). The germline V and J ends were trimmed by 3 bases and 3 bases, with 9 bases remaining between them. The CDR3 runs 14 residues. Germline V lookup: CDR1 MNHEY, CDR2 SMNVEV (reference sequence). The chain's CDR3 is CASSFVDSYNEQFF. CDR3 bases: TGTGCCAGCAGTTTTGTCGACAGCTACAATGAGCAGTTCTTC.

The genes are TRBV9 and TRBJ1-1; 7 bases align to TRBD1. J was trimmed by 0 bases and V by 5 bases; bases with no gene match: 13. The CDR3 loop spans 17 amino acids. The germline V gene has CDR1 SGDLS and CDR2 YYNGEE. The CDR3 coding sequence is TGTGCCAGCAGTCCTCAACTGAGGGGGCTTATGAACACTGAAGCTTTCTTT. Amino acids: CASSPQLRGLMNTEAFF.

The chain couples TRBV6-1 to TRBJ2-7; 8 nucleotides line up with TRBD2. The CDR3 totals 14 residues. Germline loops: CDR1 MNHNS, CDR2 SASEGT. The junction had 6 bases not matched to a gene; V was cut back by 3 bases and J by 5 bases. CDR3: CASSDLGGGNEQYV. For the CDR3, the DNA is TGTGCCAGCAGTGACCTCGGGGGGGGGAACGAGCAGTACGTC.

The gene calls are TRBV19 and TRBJ1-1; the D gene is possibly TRBD1 (5 bases). Per germline, CDR1 LNHDA and CDR2 SQIVND (reference sequence). V was clipped by 6 bases and J by 2 bases, with 13 bases between them. CDR3 length equals 14 residues. The CDR3 sequence is CASSPRETNTEAFF. The DNA for the CDR3 is TGTGCCAGTAGCCCCAGGGAAACCAACACTGAAGCTTTCTTT.

This clonotype was recorded a few times. V usage is TRBV6-5 and J usage is TRBJ2-2; D uncertain. CDR1 is MNHEY and CDR2 is SVGAGI in the germline V gene. The CDR3 consists of 11 residues. Trimming shortened V by 0 bases and J by 9 bases, and 2 bases separated the two germline ends. The CDR3 loop is CASSYSRELFF. CDR3 coding DNA: TGTGCCAGCAGTTACTCTCGGGAGCTGTTTTTT.

CDR3 bases: TGTGCCGGGGCCCCCGGACAGGGGAAGACCCAGTACTTC. It encodes CAGAPGQGKTQYF. V gene TRBV12-3 or TRBV12-4 combines with J gene TRBJ2-5; 9 bases agree with TRBD1. This CDR3 region has 13 residues. After removal of 11 bases from V and 6 bases from J, the junction contained 10 bases not matched to a gene.

This chain links TRBV25-1 with TRBJ2-1; 7 positions agree with TRBD2. With 11 bases clipped from V and 10 bases from J, the junction kept 14 bases outside the gene matches. Germline V gene sequence: CDR1 MGHDK, CDR2 SYGVNS. The CDR3 is made up of 13 amino acids. CDR3 loop: CASSPAGVREQFF. In DNA form, the CDR3 reads TGTGCCTCCTCACCCGCGGGGGTACGAGAGCAGTTCTTC.

The chain employs TRBV4-1 and TRBJ2-3; D may be TRBD1 or TRBD2 (5 bases each). Germline V gene data show CDR1 as MGHRA and CDR2 as YSYEKL. The CDR3 covers 16 residues. The ends were cut back, 0 bases at V and 4 bases at J, with 14 bases in the middle. The CDR3 spells CASSQDGAGRPDTQYF. The CDR3, as DNA: TGCGCCAGCAGCCAAGACGGGGCAGGGCGGCCAGATACGCAGTATTTT.

The rearrangement uses TRBV11-2 and TRBJ2-7; 9 bases are shared with TRBD1. Per germline, CDR1 SGHAT and CDR2 FQNNGV. V trimming: 5 bases; J trimming: 3 bases; junction bases outside the gene matches: 5. This CDR3 contains 14 residues. CDR3 sequence: CASSPGTGFYEQYF. CDR3 DNA sequence: TGTGCCAGCAGCCCCGGGACAGGGTTCTACGAGCAGTACTTC.

In DNA, the CDR3 is TGCGCCAGCAGCCAAGAAGGAGGGGCCGGCGGGGAGCTGTTTTTT. Translating it yields CASSQEGGAGGELFF. This chain connects TRBV4-1 to TRBJ2-2; perhaps TRBD2 as D (6 bases). V was clipped by 0 bases and J by 7 bases, with 12 bases between them. The CDR3 has 15 amino acids. The germline V gene has CDR1 MGHRA and CDR2 YSYEKL.

The chain carries TRBV4-1 and TRBJ2-5, with D maybe TRBD2 (6 bases). Germline V gene sequence: CDR1 MGHRA, CDR2 YSYEKL. V was trimmed by 0 bases and J by 5 bases, leaving 10 bases between them. The CDR3 spans 14 residues. CDR3 DNA sequence: TGCGCCAGCAGCCAAGAGGAGGGGTGGGAGACCCAGTACTTC. Translation: CASSQEEGWETQYF.

This clonotype was seen once. V gene TRBV11-2 combines with J gene TRBJ2-7; 8 nucleotides line up with TRBD1. Germline CDR1 and CDR2: SGHAT and FQNNGV. CDR3 size: 14 residues. J gave up 2 bases and V 4 bases, and 4 bases lay outside the gene matches. The CDR3 here is CASSYGQGAYEQYV. As DNA, the CDR3 is TGTGCCAGCAGCTATGGACAGGGAGCCTACGAGCAGTACGTC.

J is TRBJ2-7 and V is TRBV4-1; D unresolved. Trimming left V 1 base short and J 1 base short, with 11 bases between. Germline lookup yields CDR1 MGHRA and CDR2 YSYEKL. The CDR3 is 15 residues long. The CDR3 spells CASSQGCWDSYEQYV. CDR3 in DNA: TGCGCCAGCAGCCAAGGCTGTTGGGATTCCTACGAGCAGTACGTC.